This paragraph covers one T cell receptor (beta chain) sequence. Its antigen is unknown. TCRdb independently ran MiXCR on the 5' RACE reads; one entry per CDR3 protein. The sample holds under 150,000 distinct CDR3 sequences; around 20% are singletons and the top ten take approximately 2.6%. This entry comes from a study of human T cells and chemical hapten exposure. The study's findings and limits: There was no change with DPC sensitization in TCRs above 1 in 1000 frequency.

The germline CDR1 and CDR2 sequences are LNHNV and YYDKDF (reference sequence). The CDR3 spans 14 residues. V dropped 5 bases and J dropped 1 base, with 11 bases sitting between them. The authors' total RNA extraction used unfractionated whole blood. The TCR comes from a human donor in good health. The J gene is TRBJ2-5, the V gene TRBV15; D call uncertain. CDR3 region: CATSVGGPQETQYF. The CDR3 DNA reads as TGTGCCACCAGCGTCGGCGGTCCCCAAGAGACCCAGTACTTC.